This entry lists 8 T cell receptor beta chains sequenced from one sample in a study of OX40 agonist ivuxolimab in advanced cancers. Clones were sequenced by immunoSEQ multiplex PCR, and TCRdb holds only the in-frame ones, with some missing. Of 80,000 or so clones listed, just under 90% are singletons. The input for sequencing was CD4+ or CD8+ T cells sorted from blood, taken in a trial of the OX40 agonist ivuxolimab. These receptors all stem from an adult with an advanced solid tumor such as melanoma, head and neck, liver or kidney cancer.

This rearrangement joins TRBV5-6 to TRBJ1-2, with D unresolved. CDR1 and CDR2 (germline): SGHDT, YYEEEE. V was pared by 2 bases and J by 7 bases, with 12 bases between. The CDR3 sequence is 13 residues long. CDR3 amino acids: CASSFWAGSGYTF. The CDR3 DNA sequence: TGTGCCAGCAGCTTTTGGGCTGGGTCTGGCTACACCTTC.

CDR3 coding DNA: TGTGCCAGCGGGACAAACTACGAGCAGTACTTC. This encodes CASGTNYEQYF. The J gene is TRBJ2-7, the V gene TRBV6-6, with D tentatively TRBD1 (6 bases). Germline CDR1 reads MNHNY; CDR2 reads SVGAGI (reference sequence). The CDR3 runs to 11 residues. V lost 8 bases and J 3 bases, leaving 8 bases between the germline ends.

In its sample, this clone was seen once. The V call is TRBV7-9, the J call TRBJ2-3; D is perhaps TRBD2 (6 bases). Trimming left V 1 base short and J 2 bases short, with 10 bases between. The CDR3 spans 15 residues. CDR1 and CDR2 from the germline V gene are SEHNR and FQNEAQ (reference sequence). The CDR3 sequence is CASSLGPGVTDTQYF. The CDR3 coding sequence is TGTGCCAGCAGCTTAGGCCCGGGAGTCACAGATACGCAGTATTTT.

In its sample, this clone was seen once. The junction departs from germline at one end; a sequencing error may be responsible. This chain connects TRBV11-2 to TRBJ2-2; TRBD2 matches at 10 bases. The CDR3 runs 15 residues. CDR1 SGHAT and CDR2 FQNNGV come from the germline V gene. The CDR3 is CASSGGLAMGGELVF. CDR3 coding DNA: TGTGCCAGCAGCGGGGGACTAGCGATGGGCGGGGAGCTGGTTTTT.

This clone was seen once. This chain uses TRBV28 with TRBJ2-5; D possibly matches TRBD1 or TRBD2 (5 bases each). Germline assignment: CDR1 MDHEN and CDR2 SYDVKM. Trimming shortened V by 5 bases and J by 0 bases, and 10 bases separated the two germline ends. The CDR3 sequence is 14 residues long. This CDR3 reads CASSPPGHQETQYF. The DNA for the CDR3 is TGTGCCAGCAGTCCTCCGGGACACCAAGAGACCCAGTACTTC. The entire variable domain, with the rest obtained from reference TRBV28 and TRBJ2-5, is as follows: DVKVTQSSRYLVKRTGEKVFLECVQDMDHENMFWYRQDPGLGLRLIYFSYDVKMKEKGDIPEGYSVSREKKERFSLILESASTNQTSMYLCASSPPGHQETQYFGPGTRLLVL.

This sequence joins TRBV18 and TRBJ2-1, with TRBD2 matching 10 bases. Germline V CDR1 and CDR2: KGHSH, LQKENI. The J segment lost 6 bases and the V segment lost 2 bases, leaving 4 bases of the junction unmatched. This CDR3 comprises 15 residues. As DNA, the CDR3 is TGTGCCAGCTCACCATCTTCTAGCGGGAGCAATGAGCAGTTCTTC. Amino acids: CASSPSSSGSNEQFF.

The rearrangement links TRBV6-5 to TRBJ1-1; TRBD1 might be the D (5 bases). The CDR3 is 13 amino acids. V was trimmed by 2 bases and J by 1 base, leaving 5 bases between them. The germline V gene encodes CDR1 MNHEY and CDR2 SVGAGI. The CDR3 DNA reads TGTGCCAGCAGTTACGGGGGGAACACTGAAGCTTTCTTT. It encodes CASSYGGNTEAFF.

The rearrangement links TRBV11-3 to TRBJ2-3, with no clear D. Per germline, CDR1 SGHNT and CDR2 YENEEA. Trimming cost V 3 bases and J 5 bases, with 3 bases left between them. The CDR3 spans 11 residues. The CDR3 spells CASSFKDTQYF. The CDR3 nucleotides read TGTGCCAGCAGCTTCAAAGATACGCAGTATTTT.